Presented here are 31 T cell receptor beta chains from one specimen sequenced in a study of T cell responses to AZD1222 COVID-19 vaccine. Sequencing used immunoSEQ multiplex PCR; TCRdb keeps in-frame clones, though not all of them. Of roughly 75,000 clones in the sample, roughly 84% are singletons; the top ten hold more than 8.5%. Source: peripheral blood, taken on day 0 of AZD1222 vaccination. The source of these receptors is an adult in good health.

The chain carries TRBV10-3 and TRBJ1-4; TRBD1 agrees at 11 bases. V shed 10 bases and J 8 bases; nucleotides not matched to a gene: 3. Germline loops: CDR1 ENHRY, CDR2 SYGVKD. This CDR3 contains 12 residues. The CDR3, as DNA: TGTGCCACGGGACAGGGGGTAGAAAAACTGTTTTTT. This codes for CATGQGVEKLFF.

The J gene is TRBJ1-6, the V gene TRBV7-9; TRBD1 agrees at 7 bases. The CDR3 covers 15 residues. After removal of 4 bases from V and 7 bases from J, the junction contained 7 bases not matched to a gene. CDR1 is SEHNR, CDR2 FQNEAQ, per germline (reference sequence). CDR3 region: CASSSEAGGNSPLHF. The CDR3 DNA follows: TGTGCCAGCAGCTCGGAGGCAGGGGGAAATTCACCCCTCCACTTT.

The chain couples TRBV7-8 to TRBJ2-7; 8 nucleotides agree with TRBD1. Per germline, CDR1 SGHVS and CDR2 FQNEAQ. J was trimmed by 5 bases and V by 5 bases; bases with no gene match: 5. The CDR3 totals 13 residues. CDR3 protein: CASSLDRGHEQYF. Written as DNA, the CDR3 is TGTGCCAGCAGCCTCGACAGGGGCCACGAGCAGTACTTC.

The chain uses TRBV28 and TRBJ1-1, with 8 bases lining up with TRBD1. Losses at the gene ends were 4 bases for V and 1 base for J; bases not matched to a gene: 5. The CDR3 sequence is 15 residues long. Germline V CDR1 and CDR2: MDHEN, SYDVKM. The DNA for the CDR3 is TGTGCCAGCAGTTCTGGACAGGGATGGAACACTGAAGCTTTCTTT. It translates to CASSSGQGWNTEAFF.

The rearrangement uses TRBV19 and TRBJ2-5; D gene ambiguous. The CDR3 has 11 amino acids. Trimming removed 9 bases from V and 4 bases from J, with 9 bases in between. CDR1 and CDR2 (germline): LNHDA, SQIVND (reference sequence). DNA for the CDR3: TGTGCCAGCCGAACGGGAGAGACCCAGTACTTC. It specifies CASRTGETQYF.

The V and J genes are TRBV28 and TRBJ1-1, with a weak D call TRBD1 (5 bases). Germline assignment: CDR1 MDHEN and CDR2 SYDVKM. There are 13 residues in the CDR3. Trimming took off 3 bases at V and 4 bases at J, with 9 bases between the two ends. The CDR3 nucleotides read TGTGCCAGCAGTTTCCGGGGGAGCACTGAAGCTTTCTTT. It yields the protein CASSFRGSTEAFF.

V gene TRBV28 combines with J gene TRBJ1-1, with D perhaps matching TRBD1 (6 bases). CDR1 is MDHEN, CDR2 SYDVKM, per germline. V lost 6 bases and J lost 4, with 9 bases in between. The CDR3 extends over 12 amino acids. In nucleotides, the CDR3 is TGTGCCAGCAGGGACAGAGGCACTGAAGCTTTCTTT. This translates into CASRDRGTEAFF.

The chain has TRBV28 and TRBJ1-5, with D perhaps TRBD1 (6 bases). The CDR3 is made up of 15 amino acids. Germline values: CDR1 MDHEN, CDR2 SYDVKM. The V end was cut by 5 bases, the J end by 0 bases, with 11 bases between. CDR3 nucleotides: TGTGCCAGCAGTCCCCTCAGGGGTAGCAATCAGCCCCAGCATTTT. This encodes CASSPLRGSNQPQHF.

This clone was seen only once. The chain couples TRBV10-3 to TRBJ2-5, with D hard to call. The CDR3 runs 14 residues. Trimming pared 3 bases from V and 1 base from J, leaving 9 bases between. Per the germline V gene, CDR1 is ENHRY and CDR2 is SYGVKD. The DNA of the CDR3 is TGTGCCATCAGTGAAACAGAGCCCCAAGAGACCCAGTACTTC. Encoded protein: CAISETEPQETQYF.

The chain carries TRBV12-3 or TRBV12-4 and TRBJ2-2; no reliable D call. Deletions cut 6 bases from V and 6 bases from J, with 8 bases between. This CDR3 comprises 12 residues. CDR3 DNA: TGTGCCAGCAGGCCGTTTGCCGGGGAGCTGTTTTTT. Translation gives CASRPFAGELFF.

The chain is built from TRBV21-1 and TRBJ1-5; no DNA check was done on the table's D call, TRBD1. TRBV21-1 is termed a pseudogene. The CDR3 is made up of 18 amino acids. As DNA, the CDR3 is TGTGCCAGCAGCAAACAGGGCGGTACCGAGAATAGCAATCAGCCCCAGCATTTT. Translation gives CASSKQGGTENSNQPQHF.

The chain uses TRBV7-2 and TRBJ1-4; 8 positions agree with TRBD1. Germline loops: CDR1 SGHTA, CDR2 FQGNSA. J was trimmed by 7 bases and V by 4 bases; bases with no gene match: 8. The CDR3 is 15 residues long. The CDR3 region has the DNA TGTGCCAGCAGCTCGGACAGGGCGCGGGTTGAAAAACTGTTTTTT. Translating it yields CASSSDRARVEKLFF. Filled out from reference TRBV7-2 and TRBJ1-4, the complete variable domain reads GAGVSQSPSNKVTEKGKDVELRCDPISGHTALYWYRQSLGQGLEFLIYFQGNSAPDKSGLPSDRFSAERTGGSVSTLTIQRTQQEDSAVYLCASSSDRARVEKLFFGSGTQLSVL.

This sequence joins TRBV6-1 and TRBJ1-2, with unresolved D. Germline assignment: CDR1 MNHNS and CDR2 SASEGT. This CDR3 spans 13 amino acids. Trimming took 0 bases from V and 7 from J, leaving 9 bases between them. The CDR3 region is CASSEASYGGYTF. As DNA, the CDR3 is TGTGCCAGCAGTGAAGCCTCGTACGGTGGCTACACCTTC.

This chain joins TRBV7-8 and TRBJ1-2; 7 bases are a match to TRBD1. CDR1 and CDR2 (germline): SGHVS, FQNEAQ. The CDR3 covers 13 residues. V was pared by 0 bases and J by 6 bases, with 1 base of the junction left unmatched. CDR3: CASSLAGQDGYTF. The CDR3 DNA sequence: TGTGCCAGCAGCTTAGCCGGACAGGATGGCTACACCTTC.

This clone occurred once. The chain links TRBV19 to TRBJ1-5, with D uncertain. V was trimmed by 2 bases and J by 3 bases, leaving 2 bases between them. Germline V CDR1 and CDR2: LNHDA, SQIVND (reference sequence). This CDR3 contains 12 residues. CDR3 sequence (DNA): TGTGCCAGTAGTATAATCAATCAGCCCCAGCATTTT. Protein product: CASSIINQPQHF. Looking up the rest from reference TRBV19 and TRBJ1-5 gives the full variable domain: DGGITQSPKYLFRKEGQNVTLSCEQNLNHDAMYWYRQDPGQGLRLIYYSQIVNDFQKGDIAEGYSVSREKKESFPLTVTSAQKNPTAFYLCASSIINQPQHFGDGTRLSIL.

V gene TRBV10-3 combines with J gene TRBJ1-4; D possibly corresponds to TRBD1 (6 bases). Germline-derived CDR1 and CDR2 are ENHRY and SYGVKD. Trimming removed 11 bases from V and 7 bases from J, with 17 bases in between. The CDR3 is 13 amino acids. CDR3 sequence: CASSPQGFEKLFF. The CDR3 coding sequence is TGTGCCTCCTCTCCACAGGGTTTTGAAAAACTGTTTTTT.

This clone occurred a few times. This chain links TRBV20-1 with TRBJ2-5; no reliable D call. There are 10 residues in the CDR3. The germline CDR1 and CDR2 sequences are DFQATT and SNEGSKA (reference sequence). V dropped 4 bases and J dropped 9 bases, with 9 bases sitting between them. The CDR3 sequence is CSAINLSQYF. CDR3 sequence (DNA): TGCAGTGCTATCAATCTGTCCCAGTACTTC.

This chain uses TRBV7-8 with TRBJ2-1; TRBD2 matches at 12 bases. There are 18 residues in the CDR3. Germline loops: CDR1 SGHVS, CDR2 FQNEAQ. The V segment lost 1 base and the J segment 4 bases; nucleotides outside the gene matches: 8. The CDR3 here is CASSLGRLLAGGYNEQFF. As DNA, the CDR3 is TGTGCCAGCAGCTTAGGAAGACTTCTAGCGGGGGGGTACAATGAGCAGTTCTTC. The full variable domain, rest sourced from reference TRBV7-8 and TRBJ2-1, is GAGVSQSPRYKVAKRGQDVALRCDPISGHVSLFWYQQALGQGPEFLTYFQNEAQLDKSGLPSDRFFAERPEGSVSTLKIQRTQQEDSAVYLCASSLGRLLAGGYNEQFFGPGTRLTVL.

The chain joins TRBV5-1 to TRBJ2-7; 8 bases map to TRBD1. The germline CDR1 and CDR2 sequences are SGHRS and YFSETQ. The junction had 7 bases not matched to a gene; V was cut back by 0 bases and J by 2 bases. The CDR3 loop spans 16 amino acids. The CDR3 protein is CASSLAPGQVTYEQYF. The CDR3, as DNA: TGCGCCAGCAGCTTGGCCCCGGGACAGGTTACCTACGAGCAGTACTTC.

The V and J genes are TRBV3-1 (or the pseudogene TRBV3-2) and TRBJ2-7; possibly TRBD1 for D (6 bases). The CDR3 extends over 15 amino acids. Germline V CDR1 and CDR2: LGHDT, YNNKEL (reference sequence). Trimming took 2 bases from V and 6 from J, leaving 17 bases between them. The CDR3 DNA reads as TGTGCCAGCAGCCAACGACCTTGGGGGCGGAGCGAGCAGTACTTC. The encoded protein is CASSQRPWGRSEQYF.

J is TRBJ1-2 and V is TRBV19; D is possibly TRBD1 (6 bases). The CDR3 loop spans 15 amino acids. Germline assignment: CDR1 LNHDA and CDR2 SQIVND (reference sequence). Trimming left V 7 bases short and J 8 bases short, with 23 bases between. The CDR3 nucleotides are TGTGCCAGTAAAGTAGGGACACGCGGATTCGGCGGCTACACCTTC. This gives the protein CASKVGTRGFGGYTF.

The chain links TRBV7-9 to TRBJ1-2, with unresolved D. V lost 4 bases to trimming and J lost 0 bases, with 9 bases between them. Germline V gene lookup returns CDR1 SEHNR and CDR2 FQNEAQ (reference sequence). The CDR3 sequence is 14 residues long. In DNA form, the CDR3 reads TGTGCCAGCAGCTGGGCAGGAGCTAACTATGGCTACACCTTC. Translation: CASSWAGANYGYTF. Complete variable domain (other parts from reference TRBV7-9 and TRBJ1-2): DTGVSQNPRHKITKRGQNVTFRCDPISEHNRLYWYRQTLGQGPEFLTYFQNEAQLEKSRLLSDRFSAERPKGSFSTLEIQRTEQGDSAMYLCASSWAGANYGYTFGSGTRLTVV.

V and J are TRBV2 and TRBJ1-1, with D possibly being TRBD1 (6 bases). Deletions cut 4 bases from V and 3 bases from J, with 12 bases between. Germline assignment: CDR1 SNHLY and CDR2 FYNNEI. CDR3 length: 14 residues. Here the CDR3 DNA reads TGTGCCAGCAGTGCTACAGGGAAGGACACTGAAGCTTTCTTT. Its protein product is CASSATGKDTEAFF.

This CDR3 is CASSDHRNNSPLHF. CDR3 sequence (DNA): TGTGCCAGCAGTGACCACAGGAATAATTCACCCCTCCACTTT. The chain is built from TRBV25-1 and TRBJ1-6; maybe TRBD1 (5 bases). Trimming left V 3 bases short and J 5 bases short, with 8 bases between. Germline CDR1 is MGHDK and CDR2 is SYGVNS. The CDR3 loop spans 14 amino acids.

The chain combines TRBV28 with TRBJ1-1; the D is unclear. The CDR3 has 12 residues. Looked up from germline, CDR1 is MDHEN and CDR2 is SYDVKM. Trimming shortened V by 6 bases and J by 1 base, and 6 bases separated the two germline ends. The CDR3 bases are TGTGCCAGCAGAGGTTGGAACACTGAAGCTTTCTTT. Protein product: CASRGWNTEAFF.

This clone was seen just once. V and J are TRBV28 and TRBJ2-7, with a tentative D call TRBD2 (6 bases). Looked up from germline, CDR1 is MDHEN and CDR2 is SYDVKM. Trimming cost V 7 bases and J 2 bases, with 12 bases left between them. This CDR3 comprises 13 residues. This chain's CDR3 is CASTLEGPYEQYF. CDR3 sequence (DNA): TGTGCCAGCACCCTGGAGGGTCCCTACGAGCAGTACTTC.

This sequence joins TRBV12-3 or TRBV12-4 and TRBJ1-2; perhaps TRBD1 as D (6 bases). Trimming cost V 2 bases and J 8 bases, with 12 bases left between them. There are 13 residues in the CDR3. CDR3 in DNA: TGTGCCAGCAGTTTACCGGGGGGCGGAGGCTACACCTTC. This translates into CASSLPGGGGYTF.

The chain employs TRBV28 and TRBJ2-7; unclear D gene. Germline V gene lookup returns CDR1 MDHEN and CDR2 SYDVKM. V gave up 3 bases and J gave up 4 bases, with 13 bases separating them. The CDR3 spans 14 residues. Here the CDR3 DNA reads TGTGCCAGCAGTTTGGGTCCCTGGGGATACGAGCAGTACTTC. This codes for CASSLGPWGYEQYF.

This clone was observed at least ten times. The genes are TRBV2 and TRBJ2-7, with 7 bases matching TRBD1. The CDR3 consists of 15 residues. The V gene end was trimmed by 6 bases and the J gene end by 1 base; junction bases not matched to a gene: 9. The germline gives CDR1 SNHLY, CDR2 FYNNEI. The CDR3 loop is CASSSNRGPSYEQYF. The DNA of the CDR3 is TGTGCCAGCAGCTCAAACAGGGGACCTTCCTACGAGCAGTACTTC.

This chain joins TRBV9 and TRBJ2-5; 7 positions match TRBD2. The V segment lost 0 bases and the J segment 3 bases; nucleotides outside the gene matches: 5. This CDR3 region has 15 residues. In germline, CDR1 is SGDLS, CDR2 YYNGEE. CDR3 DNA sequence: TGTGCCAGCAGCGTAGCGAGGGGAGGGGAAGAGACCCAGTACTTC. Amino acids: CASSVARGGEETQYF.

The chain joins TRBV21-1 to TRBJ2-1; the table assigns TRBD2, which was not confirmed against the DNA. TRBV21-1 is annotated as a pseudogene. The CDR3 has 16 amino acids. The CDR3 here is CASSKLAGGRYNEQFF. The CDR3 DNA reads as TGTGCCAGCAGCAAACTAGCGGGGGGCCGCTACAATGAGCAGTTCTTC.